The T cell receptor beta chain under discussion was sequenced for a study of graft-versus-host responses after intestinal transplantation. General observations from the study: Detected in recipient marrow were GvH clones, some of which were first observed in ileum or blood. Association was observed between peak circulating GvH clone levels and early post-transplant HvG declines.

Measured with immunoSEQ multiplex PCR; TCRdb has only the in-frame clones, and not every one. Found here are 85,000 to 90,000 clones, 90% of them singletons; the top ten hold around 0.11%. Deletions cut 10 bases from V and 2 bases from J, with 15 bases between. The CDR3 totals 13 residues. The V gene's germline CDR1 is SNHLY and CDR2 FYNNEI. A word on this clone: Antigen unknown.

This receptor was obtained from a human donor who received an intestinal transplant. The chain uses TRBV2 and TRBJ2-7, with D perhaps matching TRBD1 (5 bases). Sample: unstimulated CD4+ T cells sorted from spleen or lymph node cells, taken before intestinal transplant. CDR3 region: CATAPQGPYEQYF. In DNA form, the CDR3 reads TGTGCCACCGCCCCCCAGGGCCCCTACGAGCAGTACTTC.